This TCR beta chain was captured in a study of spatial heterogeneity in lung cancer. Across the whole study: Beta-chain sequences consistently outnumbered alpha-chain sequences in detection.

There are many counts of this clonotype. Specified time point: sample taken at primary tumor resection. Samples were obtained from some 70 donors, all untreated early-stage non-small cell lung cancer patients. With 1 base clipped from V and 6 bases from J, the junction kept 12 bases outside the gene matches. Germline CDR1 MNHEY, CDR2 SVGEGT. The CDR3 runs to 17 residues. TCRdb reanalysed the 5' RACE reads using MiXCR and keeps one entry per CDR3 protein. The sample lists 40,000 to 55,000 distinct CDR3 sequences; under 7.5% were seen once. The sample was PBMCs, taken at surgery. This sequence was found in a female donor with early-stage non-small cell lung cancer. V gene TRBV6-2 or TRBV6-3 combines with J gene TRBJ2-1; 7 bases agree with TRBD2. CDR3 region: CASSYYVGGTHANEQFF. The CDR3 DNA follows: TGTGCCAGCAGTTACTACGTCGGGGGGACCCATGCCAATGAGCAGTTCTTC.